This passage covers 22 T cell receptor beta chains from one sample sequenced in a study of vaccination and CD4 T cells after COVID-19. Their recognized antigens are unknown. The Oncomine TCR Beta short-read assay sequenced DNA from cultured CD4+ T cells. Using its own MiXCR run on the PCR reads, TCRdb lists one record per CDR3 protein. This repertoire shows tens of thousands of distinct CDR3 sequences, roughly two fifths found once; its top ten account for around 13%. Indicated treatment: approximately 9-day PBMC culture with coronavirus spike peptide pools or control peptides (ViraFEST assay). The sequenced sample was CD4+ T cells from blood, cultured in vitro. The receptors were gathered from a human donor who had recovered from COVID-19.

The J gene is TRBJ1-2, the V gene TRBV7-2; 8 positions agree with TRBD1. Germline trimming cut 3 bases from V and 5 bases from J; bases unmatched to any gene: 5. The length of the CDR3 is 14 residues. Germline values: CDR1 SGHTA, CDR2 FQGNSA. The CDR3 DNA follows: TGTGCCAGCAGCTTTGCAGGGGGCGAGTATGGCTACACCTTC. This codes for CASSFAGGEYGYTF.

A few counts support this clonotype. This chain links TRBV7-9 with TRBJ1-5; 11 bases match TRBD1. Germline V gives CDR1 SEHNR, CDR2 FQNEAQ (reference sequence). The CDR3 contains 15 residues. J gave up 9 bases and V 5 bases, and 9 bases lay outside the gene matches. CDR3 sequence (DNA): TGTGCCAGCAGCCTGGGACAGGGGGGAGCTCGGCCCCAGCATTTT. Its protein product is CASSLGQGGARPQHF.

This clonotype was recorded only once. The gene calls are TRBV5-4 and TRBJ2-5, with TRBD1 identical over 7 bases. The germline gives CDR1 SGHNT, CDR2 YYREEE (reference sequence). This CDR3 region has 14 residues. V shed 3 bases and J 1 base; nucleotides not matched to a gene: 3. CDR3 loop: CASSSTGSQETQYF. The DNA of the CDR3 is TGTGCCAGCAGCTCGACAGGGAGCCAAGAGACCCAGTACTTC.

V usage is TRBV19 and J usage is TRBJ1-5, with D perhaps TRBD1 (5 bases). The germline gives CDR1 LNHDA, CDR2 SQIVND (reference sequence). CDR3 length: 14 amino acids. Trimming cost V 8 bases and J 4 bases, with 15 bases left between them. The CDR3 sequence is CASGSTGWNQPQHF. The CDR3 DNA reads as TGTGCCAGTGGTTCCACAGGATGGAATCAGCCCCAGCATTTT.

The chain uses TRBV28 and TRBJ1-1, with 7 bases identical to TRBD1. Germline CDR1 reads MDHEN; CDR2 reads SYDVKM. CDR3 length: 14 residues. The junction had 6 bases not matched to a gene; V was cut back by 2 bases and J by 6 bases. CDR3 DNA sequence: TGTGCCAGCAGTTTAGGGGACAGAGGAGCTGAAGCTTTCTTT. The encoded protein is CASSLGDRGAEAFF.

A few counts support this clonotype. The chain carries TRBV20-1 and TRBJ1-1, with a weak D call TRBD1 (5 bases). There are 15 residues in the CDR3. Trimming cost V 5 bases and J 3 bases, with 19 bases left between them. In germline, CDR1 is DFQATT, CDR2 SNEGSKA (reference sequence). The chain's CDR3 is CSARKLRVGDTEAFF. Here the CDR3 DNA reads TGCAGTGCTCGAAAACTGAGGGTAGGGGACACTGAAGCTTTCTTT.

The chain links TRBV12-3 or TRBV12-4 to TRBJ1-1; D ambiguous. V lost 2 bases to trimming and J lost 1 base, with 8 bases between them. The CDR3 extends over 14 amino acids. The CDR3 DNA reads TGTGCCAGCAGTTTAAGGGAGGCGAACACTGAAGCTTTCTTT. Its protein product is CASSLREANTEAFF.

The V gene is TRBV9, the J gene TRBJ1-3; D not resolved. V lost 0 bases and J 0 bases, leaving 10 bases between the germline ends. The CDR3 spans 16 residues. Germline V gene sequence: CDR1 SGDLS, CDR2 YYNGEE. CDR3 sequence: CASSVAGLFSGNTIYF. The CDR3 DNA reads as TGTGCCAGCAGCGTAGCCGGCCTGTTCTCTGGAAACACCATATATTTT.

This clonotype was detected a few times. This chain links TRBV5-1 with TRBJ1-6; TRBD1 agrees at 9 bases. The CDR3 has 16 amino acids. Germline V gene lookup returns CDR1 SGHRS and CDR2 YFSETQ. V was clipped by 1 base and J by 5 bases; unmatched bases: 4. Written as DNA, the CDR3 is TGCGCCAGCAGCTTGCCGGGGACAGGGAATAATTCACCCCTCCACTTT. Its translation: CASSLPGTGNNSPLHF.

This clonotype was seen a handful of times. V gene TRBV24-1 combines with J gene TRBJ1-5, with D possibly being TRBD1 (5 bases). Germline CDR1 and CDR2: KGHDR and SFDVKD. Trimming took 4 bases from V and 2 from J, leaving 5 bases between them. This CDR3 contains 13 residues. CDR3 coding DNA: TGTGCCACCAGTGAGGGGGGCAATCAGCCCCAGCATTTT. This codes for CATSEGGNQPQHF.

The V call is TRBV6-2 or TRBV6-3, the J call TRBJ2-7; the D is unclear. The V end lost 6 bases, the J end lost 2 bases, and 11 bases lay between the germline ends. This CDR3 comprises 13 residues. Germline V gene sequence: CDR1 MNHEY, CDR2 SVGEGT. The CDR3 nucleotides read TGTGCCAGCAGGTTAGCCTCGCCCTACGAGCAGTACTTC. Protein: CASRLASPYEQYF.

The gene calls are TRBV7-9 and TRBJ1-4; D is undetermined. Germline V CDR1 and CDR2: SEHNR, FQNEAQ (reference sequence). There are 12 residues in the CDR3. Trimming cost V 5 bases and J 10 bases, with 11 bases left between them. The CDR3 DNA follows: TGTGCCAGCAGCCCAGAGGGCGGAAAACTGTTTTTT. Translating gives CASSPEGGKLFF. Based on the CDR3 plus reference TRBV7-9 and TRBJ1-4, the full variable domain is DTGVSQNPRHKITKRGQNVTFRCDPISEHNRLYWYRQTLGQGPEFLTYFQNEAQLEKSRLLSDRFSAERPKGSFSTLEIQRTEQGDSAMYLCASSPEGGKLFFGSGTQLSVL.

This chain joins TRBV19 and TRBJ1-1; TRBD1 aligns across 8 bases. The V gene end was trimmed by 3 bases and the J gene end by 4 bases; junction bases not matched to a gene: 7. Looked up from germline, CDR1 is LNHDA and CDR2 is SQIVND (reference sequence). The CDR3 is made up of 15 amino acids. CDR3 sequence: CASSMGNRGSTEAFF. The CDR3 region has the DNA TGTGCCAGTAGTATGGGGAACAGGGGGAGCACTGAAGCTTTCTTT.

This clonotype was counted between two and nine times. V gene TRBV5-4 combines with J gene TRBJ2-5; no definite D call. Germline-derived CDR1 and CDR2 are SGHNT and YYREEE (reference sequence). There are 12 residues in the CDR3. The V gene lost 2 bases and the J gene lost 2 bases, with 4 bases spanning the gap. The CDR3 bases are TGTGCCAGCAGCTTTGCACAAGAGACCCAGTACTTC. This gives the protein CASSFAQETQYF.

The chain is built from TRBV20-1 and TRBJ1-6; a possible D gene is TRBD1 (6 bases). Germline V gives CDR1 DFQATT, CDR2 SNEGSKA (reference sequence). This CDR3 is 15 amino acids long. V dropped 6 bases and J dropped 6 bases, with 18 bases sitting between them. CDR3 sequence: CSAPIGTPVNSPLHF. The CDR3 nucleotides read TGCAGTGCCCCGATCGGGACACCAGTTAATTCACCCCTCCACTTT.

CDR3 nucleotide sequence: TGCGCCAGCAGCGATACTGCAGCCCCGGCTACGCAGTATTTT. It codes for CASSDTAAPATQYF. The chain is built from TRBV5-1 and TRBJ2-3; D gene unclear. Germline CDR1 is SGHRS and CDR2 is YFSETQ. The ends were cut back, 4 bases at V and 8 bases at J, with 17 bases in the middle. The CDR3 runs 14 residues.

In this sample, this clonotype turned up a few times. The chain links TRBV7-9 to TRBJ1-3; TRBD1 matches 9 bases. The V segment lost 2 bases and the J segment 4 bases; nucleotides outside the gene matches: 3. The CDR3 is made up of 15 amino acids. CDR1 is SEHNR and CDR2 is FQNEAQ in the germline V gene (reference sequence). The CDR3 protein is CASSLTGGSGNTIYF. The CDR3 DNA is TGTGCCAGCAGCTTAACAGGGGGCTCCGGAAACACCATATATTTT.

The V call is TRBV2, the J call TRBJ2-3, with a tentative D call TRBD2 (5 bases). Trimming shortened V by 7 bases and J by 2 bases, and 10 bases separated the two germline ends. Germline CDR1 reads SNHLY; CDR2 reads FYNNEI. The CDR3 length is 13 residues. The CDR3 loop is CASNSVFTDTQYF. The CDR3 DNA is TGTGCCAGCAATAGCGTTTTCACAGATACGCAGTATTTT.

The chain combines TRBV10-3 with TRBJ2-7, with 8 bases fitting TRBD1. The CDR3 totals 12 residues. In germline, CDR1 is ENHRY, CDR2 SYGVKD. V lost 6 bases, J lost 12 bases, and 10 bases stayed unmatched. The CDR3 reads CAIRTGQGPWYF. The CDR3 DNA follows: TGTGCCATCAGGACCGGACAGGGACCTTGGTACTTC.

This sequence joins TRBV27 and TRBJ2-3, with 10 bases aligning to TRBD2. V gave up 6 bases and J gave up 4 bases; unmatched junction bases: 10. Germline CDR1 MNHEY, CDR2 SMNVEV (reference sequence). The CDR3 sequence is 16 residues long. The CDR3: CASRGIAGGKADTQYF. In DNA form, the CDR3 reads TGTGCCAGCAGAGGGATAGCGGGGGGTAAGGCAGATACGCAGTATTTT.

This rearrangement joins TRBV2 to TRBJ1-5, with 8 bases aligning to TRBD1. V trimming: 6 bases; J trimming: 6 bases; junction bases outside the gene matches: 4. The CDR3 runs to 13 residues. In germline, CDR1 is SNHLY, CDR2 FYNNEI. The CDR3, as DNA: TGTGCCAGCAGCGGACAGGGAGGTCAGCCCCAGCATTTT. This gives the protein CASSGQGGQPQHF.

This chain connects TRBV28 to TRBJ2-7, with TRBD1 matching 8 bases. Trimming cost V 6 bases and J 6 bases; bases outside gene matches: 13. The CDR3 totals 15 residues. Germline V gene lookup returns CDR1 MDHEN and CDR2 SYDVKM. CDR3 DNA sequence: TGTGCCAGCAGACTCCGACGACAGGGGCACTCCGAGCAGTACTTC. It encodes CASRLRRQGHSEQYF.